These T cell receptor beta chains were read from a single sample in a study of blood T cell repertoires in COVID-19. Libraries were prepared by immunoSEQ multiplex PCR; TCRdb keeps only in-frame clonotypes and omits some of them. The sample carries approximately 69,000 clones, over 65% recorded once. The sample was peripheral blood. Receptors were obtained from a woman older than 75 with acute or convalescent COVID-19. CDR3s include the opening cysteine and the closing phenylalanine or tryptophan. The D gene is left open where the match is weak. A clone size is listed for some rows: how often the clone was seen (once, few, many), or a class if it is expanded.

DNA: TGTGCCAGCAGTTTCTGGAGGGGGACTAGCGGGAGCAATGAGCAGTTCTTC
CDR3: CASSFWRGTSGSNEQFF
D: TRBD2
V: TRBV27
size: once
J: TRBJ2-1

DNA: TGTGCCAGCAGCGTAGGAGGTACCTACGAGCAGTACTTC
CDR3: CASSVGGTYEQYF
D: .
V: TRBV9
size: .
J: TRBJ2-7

DNA: TGCGCCAGCAGCCAAGACGGTATCACTGAAGCTTTCTTT
CDR3: CASSQDGITEAFF
D: .
V: TRBV4-1
size: .
J: TRBJ1-1

DNA: TGTGCCAGCAGCGGCGGGACAGGAACCTATGGCTACACCTTC
CDR3: CASSGGTGTYGYTF
D: TRBD1
V: TRBV2
size: .
J: TRBJ1-2

DNA: TGTGCTAGTGGTTTGGGGAGGACAGGGGTAGCAGAGACCCAGTACTTC
CDR3: CASGLGRTGVAETQYF
D: TRBD1
V: TRBV12-5
size: .
J: TRBJ2-5

DNA: TGTGCCAGCAGTTACTCGGCAGGGGGTGGCGGCTACACCTTC
CDR3: CASSYSAGGGGYTF
D: TRBD1
V: TRBV6-2/TRBV6-3
size: .
J: TRBJ1-2

DNA: TGTGCCACAACGTTCGAGAACATTCAGTACTTC
CDR3: CATTFENIQYF
D: .
V: TRBV6-5
size: .
J: TRBJ2-4

DNA: TGCGCCAGCAGCTCAGGGGGAGAAGAGACCCAGTACTTC
CDR3: CASSSGGEETQYF
D: TRBD1
V: TRBV5-1
size: .
J: TRBJ2-5

DNA: TGTGCCAGCAGCTCTGGACTAGTTACTAATGAGCAGTTCTTC
CDR3: CASSSGLVTNEQFF
D: TRBD2
V: TRBV11-3
size: .
J: TRBJ2-1

DNA: TGTGCCACCAGTACTAACAGGGGCCATCAGCCCCAGCATTTT
CDR3: CATSTNRGHQPQHF
D: TRBD1
V: TRBV24-1
size: .
J: TRBJ1-5

DNA: TGTGCCAGCAGCCGACACAGGGGTGACACTGAAGCTTTCTTT
CDR3: CASSRHRGDTEAFF
D: TRBD1
V: TRBV3-1/TRBV3-2
size: .
J: TRBJ1-1

DNA: TGCGCCAGCACAGTAACTCAGGGATCCTATAACACTGAAGCTTTCTTT
CDR3: CASTVTQGSYNTEAFF
D: .
V: TRBV10-2
size: .
J: TRBJ1-1

DNA: TGTGCCAGTAAACAGGCGGCAACTAATGAAAAACTGTTTTTT
CDR3: CASKQAATNEKLFF
D: .
V: TRBV19
size: .
J: TRBJ1-4

DNA: TGTGCCATCAGTGGACAGTTGTACGAGCAGTACTTC
CDR3: CAISGQLYEQYF
D: .
V: TRBV10-3
size: few
J: TRBJ2-7

DNA: TGCGCCAGCAGCTTGGCCGGACAGGGGGAGCTCTCCACCATATATTTT
CDR3: CASSLAGQGELSTIYF
D: TRBD1
V: TRBV5-1
size: .
J: TRBJ1-3

DNA: TGTGCCAGCAGCTTGGGACAGGGAGCCTACGAGCAGTACTTC
CDR3: CASSLGQGAYEQYF
D: TRBD1
V: TRBV7-9
size: .
J: TRBJ2-7

DNA: TGTGCCAGCCGACAGGGGGCAGGGTACGAGCAGTACTTC
CDR3: CASRQGAGYEQYF
D: TRBD1
V: TRBV27
size: .
J: TRBJ2-7

DNA: TGTGCCTGGAGCCAACGGGTCTCTGGGGCCAACGTCCTGACTTTC
CDR3: CAWSQRVSGANVLTF
D: .
V: TRBV30
size: .
J: TRBJ2-6

DNA: TGCGCCAGCAGCCTCTCCCCAGGGGTTGAGACTGAAGCTTTCTTT
CDR3: CASSLSPGVETEAFF
D: .
V: TRBV5-1
size: few
J: TRBJ1-1

DNA: TGCGCCAGCAGCTTGCCGGGGGTTAATGAAAAACTGTTTTTT
CDR3: CASSLPGVNEKLFF
D: .
V: TRBV5-1
size: .
J: TRBJ1-4

DNA: TGTGCCAGCAGCCGACTAGCGGGGGGAACCTACGAGCAGTACTTC
CDR3: CASSRLAGGTYEQYF
D: TRBD2
V: TRBV5-6
size: few
J: TRBJ2-7

DNA: TGTGCCAGCTCACCGGGGAGGGCTGATGAAAAACTGTTTTTT
CDR3: CASSPGRADEKLFF
D: .
V: TRBV18
size: .
J: TRBJ1-4

DNA: TGTGCCAGCAGCTTGGGGACTTGGAGCGGGAGAGACGGCACAGATACGCAGTATTTT
CDR3: CASSLGTWSGRDGTDTQYF
D: TRBD2
V: TRBV5-6
size: .
J: TRBJ2-3

DNA: TGCGCCAGCAGCTCCCGACAGGGGGCCACCTTAACTAATGAAAAACTGTTTTTT
CDR3: CASSSRQGATLTNEKLFF
D: TRBD1
V: TRBV5-1
size: .
J: TRBJ1-4

DNA: TGCGCCAGCAGCTTGATCAGGGGCGTTGACACTGAAGCTTTCTTT
CDR3: CASSLIRGVDTEAFF
D: .
V: TRBV5-1
size: .
J: TRBJ1-1

DNA: TGTGCCAGCAGTGTGGGCAGCATGAACACTGAAGCTTTCTTT
CDR3: CASSVGSMNTEAFF
D: .
V: TRBV2
size: once
J: TRBJ1-1

DNA: TGCGCCAGCAGCCAAGATGGGCAGATCTACGAGCAGTACTTC
CDR3: CASSQDGQIYEQYF
D: .
V: TRBV4-1
size: .
J: TRBJ2-7

DNA: TGTGCCAGCAGTGAAGCGCGAAGCGGGGGGCCGGGAGATACGCAGTATTTT
CDR3: CASSEARSGGPGDTQYF
D: TRBD2
V: TRBV6-1
size: .
J: TRBJ2-3

DNA: TGTGCCAGCAGCTTAGTCCCCAGGTCGCTCAGGGAGACCCAGTACTTC
CDR3: CASSLVPRSLRETQYF
D: .
V: TRBV7-2
size: .
J: TRBJ2-5

DNA: TGTGCCAGCACTGGGGGACTAGCGGGCTACGAGCAGTACTTC
CDR3: CASTGGLAGYEQYF
D: TRBD2
V: TRBV6-1
size: .
J: TRBJ2-7

DNA: TGTGCCAGCAGCTTACTGGGAGGACAGGGGATTTCGGGCAATCAGCCCCAGCATTTT
CDR3: CASSLLGGQGISGNQPQHF
D: TRBD1
V: TRBV7-3
size: .
J: TRBJ1-5